This TCR beta chain is from a study of neoadjuvant anti-PD-1 for oral cavity cancer. Study in general: Non-progressing patients received a fourth nivolumab dose near day 43, then surgery on days 50-56.

This clone was found many times. The J segment lost 4 bases and the V segment lost 7 bases, leaving 6 bases of the junction unmatched. The CDR3 is made up of 14 amino acids. Profiling relied on immunoSEQ multiplex PCR, and the TCRdb table lists in-frame clones only, not all of them. The sample has around 35,000 clones, around 38% seen once; the top ten hold around 15%. Stated time point: after neoadjuvant nivolumab, at surgical resection. These newly diagnosed stage II-IVA oral cavity squamous cell carcinoma patients had no prior systemic or radiation treatment. This TCR was sampled from a person aged 35 to 85 with oral cavity squamous cell carcinoma. The chain links TRBV23-1 to TRBJ1-1, with 10 bases fitting TRBD1. TRBV23-1 is designated an ORF whose function remains uncertain. Sequenced material: tumor tissue, taken after nivolumab (anti-PD-1) treatment. CDR3 protein: CASKPGQGRTEAFF. CDR3 nucleotide sequence: TGCGCCAGCAAGCCGGGACAGGGGCGCACTGAAGCTTTCTTT.